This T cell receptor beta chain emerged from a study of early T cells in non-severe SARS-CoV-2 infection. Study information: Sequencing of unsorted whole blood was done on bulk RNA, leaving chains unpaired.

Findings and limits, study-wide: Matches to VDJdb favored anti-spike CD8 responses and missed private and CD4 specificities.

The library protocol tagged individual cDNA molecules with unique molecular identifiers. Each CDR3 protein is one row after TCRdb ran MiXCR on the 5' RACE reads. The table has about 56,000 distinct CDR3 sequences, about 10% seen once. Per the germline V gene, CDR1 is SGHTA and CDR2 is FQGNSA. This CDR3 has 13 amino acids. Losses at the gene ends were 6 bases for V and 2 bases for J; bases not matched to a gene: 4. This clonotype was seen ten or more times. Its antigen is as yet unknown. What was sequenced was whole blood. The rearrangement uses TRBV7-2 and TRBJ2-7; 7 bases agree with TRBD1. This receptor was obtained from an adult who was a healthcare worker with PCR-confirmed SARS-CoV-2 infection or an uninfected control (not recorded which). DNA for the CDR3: TGTGCCAGCAGTCGGGACAGCGCCTACGAGCAGTACTTC. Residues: CASSRDSAYEQYF.